This T cell receptor beta chain was documented in a study of CD8 T cells in ankylosing spondylitis (dated by TCRdb to about 2017). In terms of the full investigation: The study profiled T cell receptor beta repertoires in healthy donors and ankylosing spondylitis patients to find disease-linked TCR variants. The full study cohort comprised 25 ankylosing spondylitis patients and 110 or so healthy donors. Peripheral blood samples were taken, and synovial fluid was additionally collected from ankylosing spondylitis patients. Broad study findings and their caveats: According to the report, matched synovial fluid samples from ankylosing spondylitis patients were significantly enriched for the disease-linked clones. A TCR beta motif made up of several highly homologous amino acid variants appeared to be characteristic of blood from ankylosing spondylitis patients. The disease-linked clones had a CD8+ phenotype and were found at relatively low frequencies in peripheral blood. Some motif variants were previously reported in synovial fluid and blood of reactive arthritis patients, suggesting common disease-initiation mechanisms.

The sequencing machine was an Illumina HiSeq 2500. TCR beta libraries were prepared by quantitative 5'-RACE with molecular barcodes. In the authors' own workflow: A new computational method based on a probabilistic model of VDJ rearrangement was used to identify disease-linked TCR variants. TCRdb reran the public reads through fastp at Q25 and MiXCR, keeping productive beta chains. Under each unique CDR3 protein, matching rows form one entry showing the most common genes and DNA. These V and J calls are TCRdb output, not the study's own analysis. The sample has under 150,000 distinct CDR3 sequences on record, 9.3% of them singletons. 3.3% of the sample goes to the ten largest clones. This clonotype turned up a few times. Its antigen remains unidentified. Per-nucleotide qualities are absent, and no much larger clonotype sits a single base away. The V end gives up 4 bases and the J end 3 bases, leaving 7 bases in the junction not matched to a gene. CDR3 length: 15 amino acids, cysteine to phenylalanine. Only CDR3 DNA is held: 45 bases, read in frame from base 1. CDR1 and CDR2 are drawn from the germline V gene: KGHDR, SFDVKD.

The TCR sequence derives from a male donor with ankylosing spondylitis or in good health (not recorded which). The rearranged chain carries TRBV24-1 and TRBJ2-5, and TRBD1 matches 7 of the central bases. Sequences were obtained from blood, either unsorted or a sorted T cell fraction (not recorded which). The base sequence is TGTGCCACCAGTGAGAGAGGACAGGACAAAGAGACCCAGTACTTC. Translated, it gives CATSERGQDKETQYF.